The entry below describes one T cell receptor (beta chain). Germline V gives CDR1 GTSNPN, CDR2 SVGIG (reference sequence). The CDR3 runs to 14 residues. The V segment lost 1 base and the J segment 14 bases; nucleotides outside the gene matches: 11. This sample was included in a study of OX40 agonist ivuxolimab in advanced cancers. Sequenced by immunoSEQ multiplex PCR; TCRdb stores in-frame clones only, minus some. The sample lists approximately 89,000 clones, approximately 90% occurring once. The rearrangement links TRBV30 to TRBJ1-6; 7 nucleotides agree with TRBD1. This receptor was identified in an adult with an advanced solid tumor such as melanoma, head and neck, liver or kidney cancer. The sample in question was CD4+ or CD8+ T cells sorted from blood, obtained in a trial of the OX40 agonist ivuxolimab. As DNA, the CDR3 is TGTGCCTGGAGTGAAGGGGACAGCCATGGGGCCCTCCACTTT. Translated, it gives CAWSEGDSHGALHF.